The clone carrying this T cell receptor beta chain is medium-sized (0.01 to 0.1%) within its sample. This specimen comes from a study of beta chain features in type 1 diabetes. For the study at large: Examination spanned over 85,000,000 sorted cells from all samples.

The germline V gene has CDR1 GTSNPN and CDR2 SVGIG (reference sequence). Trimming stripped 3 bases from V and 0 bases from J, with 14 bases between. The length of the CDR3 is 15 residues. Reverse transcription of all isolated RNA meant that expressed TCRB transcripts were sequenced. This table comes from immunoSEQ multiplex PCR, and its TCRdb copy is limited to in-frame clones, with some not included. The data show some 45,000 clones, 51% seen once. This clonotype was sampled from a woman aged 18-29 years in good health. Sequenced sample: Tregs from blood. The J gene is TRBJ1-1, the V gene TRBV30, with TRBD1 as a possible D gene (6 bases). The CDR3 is CAWRRWGLMNTEAFF. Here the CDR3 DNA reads TGTGCCTGGAGGCGGTGGGGGCTCATGAACACTGAAGCTTTCTTT.